This TCR beta chain was observed in a study of cytomegalovirus exposure and HLA in healthy donors. Donors counted as nominally healthy when sampled, yet unrecorded immune exposures were likely. As regards this clone: The antigen is undetermined.

General study findings and limits: The sole available immune exposure information was CMV serostatus.

Germline CDR1 reads LNHDA; CDR2 reads SQIVND (reference sequence). Between the trimmed V and J ends, which lost 3 bases and 3 bases, there was a span of 9 bases. The CDR3 has 13 residues. In the PCR, 60 Vbeta and 13 Jbeta primers were used. This table comes from immunoSEQ multiplex PCR, and its TCRdb copy is limited to in-frame clones, with some not included. The sample lists about 140,000 clones, approximately 82% seen once, with 1.9% in the top ten. The genes are TRBV19 and TRBJ2-7; TRBD2 might be the D (6 bases). The sequence came from a woman between 40 and 55 years old in good health and CMV-seronegative. The source material was PBMCs. The CDR3 region has the DNA TGTGCCAGTAGTATGGGACTCAGCTACGAGCAGTACTTC. Translated, it gives CASSMGLSYEQYF.